A single sample gave rise to the 13 T cell receptor beta chains below, sequenced in a study of blood T cell repertoires in COVID-19. TCRdb's table, derived via immunoSEQ multiplex PCR, lists solely in-frame clones and lacks some. Counted here are approximately 230,000 clones, just over 85% occurring once; the ten biggest clones make up around 2.2%. The sequencing sample was made of peripheral blood. These receptors originate from a man aged 25-45 years who had recovered from COVID-19.

The chain joins TRBV12-5 to TRBJ2-2, with D tentatively TRBD2 (5 bases). CDR3 size: 14 residues. Trimming removed 5 bases at V and 3 bases at J, with 10 bases between. CDR1 and CDR2 (germline): LGHNT, FRNRAP. Here the CDR3 reads CASGPRGYTGELFF. The CDR3 nucleotides are TGTGCTAGTGGTCCCCGAGGGTACACCGGGGAGCTGTTTTTT.

V and J are TRBV11-2 and TRBJ1-3; the D gene is possibly TRBD1 (5 bases). V was shortened by 1 base and J by 2 bases, with 12 bases between the two germline ends. The CDR3 is made up of 16 amino acids. CDR1 and CDR2 from the germline V gene are SGHAT and FQNNGV. The DNA of the CDR3 is TGTGCCAGCAGCTTAGTTGGCGGGGGAGCTGGAAACACCATATATTTT. Encoded protein: CASSLVGGGAGNTIYF. Full variable domain (outside the CDR3, taken from reference TRBV11-2 and TRBJ1-3): EAGVAQSPRYKIIEKRQSVAFWCNPISGHATLYWYQQILGQGPKLLIQFQNNGVVDDSQLPKDRFSAERLKGVDSTLKIQPAKLEDSAVYLCASSLVGGGAGNTIYFGEGSWLTVV.

The chain links TRBV27 to TRBJ1-1, with D perhaps TRBD1 (6 bases). Trimming cost V 0 bases and J 2 bases, with 13 bases left between them. CDR3 length equals 16 residues. The germline V gene has CDR1 MNHEY and CDR2 SMNVEV (reference sequence). The CDR3 DNA is TGTGCCAGCAGTTTATCCGGGGGGCCCTACAACACTGAAGCTTTCTTT. Protein: CASSLSGGPYNTEAFF.

The chain links TRBV7-9 to TRBJ2-1; TRBD2 agrees at 9 bases. The CDR3 has 13 residues. From germline, CDR1 is SEHNR and CDR2 FQNEAQ (reference sequence). V lost 5 bases, J lost 9 bases, and 5 bases stayed unmatched. The CDR3 DNA sequence: TGTGCCAGCAGCGGGGGACTAGCTGGTGAGCAGTTCTTC. This gives the protein CASSGGLAGEQFF.

The chain joins TRBV11-2 to TRBJ1-4; D unclear. The CDR3 spans 15 residues. V lost 2 bases to trimming and J lost 2 bases, with 9 bases between them. The germline CDR1 and CDR2 sequences are SGHAT and FQNNGV. CDR3 amino acids: CASSLIRQTNEKLFF. The CDR3 DNA follows: TGTGCCAGCAGCTTAATCAGGCAGACTAATGAAAAACTGTTTTTT. The full variable domain, completed using reference TRBV11-2 and TRBJ1-4, is EAGVAQSPRYKIIEKRQSVAFWCNPISGHATLYWYQQILGQGPKLLIQFQNNGVVDDSQLPKDRFSAERLKGVDSTLKIQPAKLEDSAVYLCASSLIRQTNEKLFFGSGTQLSVL.

This clone has only one observation. V gene TRBV7-9 combines with J gene TRBJ1-3, with 8 bases aligning to TRBD1. Germline V gene lookup returns CDR1 SEHNR and CDR2 FQNEAQ (reference sequence). V lost 6 bases, J lost 3 bases, and 7 bases stayed unmatched. This CDR3 has 15 residues. The CDR3 protein is CASRPRQGIGNTIYF. CDR3 sequence (DNA): TGTGCCAGCAGACCCAGACAGGGGATTGGAAACACCATATATTTT. Full variable domain (outside the CDR3, taken from reference TRBV7-9 and TRBJ1-3): DTGVSQNPRHKITKRGQNVTFRCDPISEHNRLYWYRQTLGQGPEFLTYFQNEAQLEKSRLLSDRFSAERPKGSFSTLEIQRTEQGDSAMYLCASRPRQGIGNTIYFGEGSWLTVV.

CDR3 nucleotide sequence: TGTGCCAGCGATTTTTCGGGGGGGCAGGATGAGCAGTTCTTC. Encoded protein: CASDFSGGQDEQFF. The chain uses TRBV6-4 and TRBJ2-1, with 8 bases identical to TRBD2. Looked up from germline, CDR1 is MRHNA and CDR2 is SNTAGT. V was pared by 8 bases and J by 8 bases, with 11 bases of the junction left unmatched. CDR3 length equals 14 residues.

The V and J genes are TRBV29-1 and TRBJ1-2; D gene unclear. CDR1 SQVTM and CDR2 ANQGSEA come from the germline V gene. CDR3 size: 11 residues. V lost 8 bases and J 2 bases, leaving 9 bases between the germline ends. DNA of the CDR3: TGCAGCCTACAGAGCAACTATGGCTACACCTTC. Its protein product is CSLQSNYGYTF. The full variable domain, completed using reference TRBV29-1 and TRBJ1-2, is SAVISQKPSRDICQRGTSLTIQCQVDSQVTMMFWYRQQPGQSLTLIATANQGSEATYESGFVIDKFPISRPNLTFSTLTVSNMSPEDSSIYLCSLQSNYGYTFGSGTRLTVV.

The CDR3 loop reads CASRRGGHQETQYF. The CDR3 DNA reads TGTGCCAGCAGACGAGGGGGACACCAAGAGACCCAGTACTTC. The chain is built from TRBV11-2 and TRBJ2-5; D is possibly TRBD1 (6 bases). CDR1 and CDR2 (germline): SGHAT, FQNNGV. The CDR3 extends over 14 amino acids. Trimming took off 6 bases at V and 0 bases at J, with 11 bases between the two ends.

The rearrangement links TRBV7-8 to TRBJ2-5; 11 nucleotides agree with TRBD2. CDR3 length equals 18 residues. CDR1 is SGHVS and CDR2 is FQNEAQ in the germline V gene. The J segment lost 2 bases and the V segment lost 4 bases, leaving 12 bases of the junction unmatched. This CDR3 is CASSSSLAGTSGQETQYF. The CDR3 bases are TGTGCCAGCAGCTCCTCTCTGGCAGGGACTAGCGGACAAGAGACCCAGTACTTC.

CDR3 bases: TGTGCCAGCTCCCCAACAGGGTTTGGGATAGAAAAACTGTTTTTT. Residues: CASSPTGFGIEKLFF. This chain links TRBV18 with TRBJ1-4; possible D gene TRBD1, 6 bases. V was shortened by 6 bases and J by 8 bases, with 19 bases between the two germline ends. The CDR3 is made up of 15 amino acids. Germline CDR1 and CDR2: KGHSH and LQKENI.

The CDR3 loop is CAITNPGRTGNTIYF. The CDR3 DNA reads TGTGCCATCACAAACCCGGGGAGAACTGGAAACACCATATATTTT. V gene TRBV2 combines with J gene TRBJ1-3; D unclear. The CDR3 extends over 15 amino acids. V lost 10 bases and J lost 2, with 18 bases in between. Germline CDR1 and CDR2: SNHLY and FYNNEI.

The chain recombines TRBV3-1 (or the pseudogene TRBV3-2) with TRBJ2-7; D uncertain. V gave up 1 base and J gave up 2 bases, with 6 bases separating them. The CDR3 runs to 13 residues. Per germline, CDR1 LGHDT and CDR2 YNNKEL (reference sequence). The chain's CDR3 is CASSQGWPYEQYF. The CDR3 DNA is TGTGCCAGCAGCCAAGGGTGGCCCTACGAGCAGTACTTC.